One and the same sample provided the 25 T cell receptor beta chains below, sequenced in a study of HIV-infected patients and healthy controls. Antiretroviral therapy had run roughly three months, about 14 weeks, before follow-up blood collection. No cell fractionation was done, so the repertoire covers all unsorted peripheral blood T cells. Around 530 ng RNA was reverse transcribed with alpha and beta constant-region primers. Alpha and beta chain libraries were made separately by chain-specific third strand synthesis with multiplexing indices. TCRdb re-analysed the 5' RACE reads in MiXCR, keeping a single row per CDR3 protein. The repertoire includes 4,000 to 4,500 distinct CDR3 sequences, approximately 8% of them detected once, and approximately 41% sits in the top ten. The material was blood, obtained during antiretroviral therapy. These receptors came from an adult with HIV infection.

There are many counts of this clonotype. V usage is TRBV20-1 and J usage is TRBJ2-1; 11 nucleotides match TRBD2. V gave up 1 base and J gave up 8 bases; unmatched junction bases: 4. This CDR3 has 14 amino acids. The V gene's germline CDR1 is DFQATT and CDR2 SNEGSKA (reference sequence). The CDR3 spells CSARVAGGSDEQFF. For the CDR3, the DNA is TGCAGTGCTAGAGTAGCGGGGGGGTCGGATGAGCAGTTCTTC.

By share, this clonotype ranks as medium-sized. The J gene is TRBJ2-5, the V gene TRBV30; a weak D match, TRBD2 (5 bases). Looked up from germline, CDR1 is GTSNPN and CDR2 is SVGIG (reference sequence). The CDR3 consists of 13 residues. Trimming left V 0 bases short and J 5 bases short, with 10 bases between. The CDR3: CAWSVFPGETQYF. The CDR3 DNA follows: TGTGCCTGGAGTGTATTCCCGGGGGAGACCCAGTACTTC.

In its sample, this clonotype was seen many times. V and J are TRBV20-1 and TRBJ2-7, with D perhaps TRBD1 (6 bases). The germline gives CDR1 DFQATT, CDR2 SNEGSKA (reference sequence). The germline V and J ends were trimmed by 1 base and 3 bases, with 7 bases remaining between them. The CDR3 covers 12 residues. The CDR3 reads CSARGQVYEQYF. The CDR3, as DNA: TGCAGTGCTAGAGGACAGGTCTACGAGCAGTACTTC.

This clonotype was recorded at least ten times. This chain links TRBV5-6 with TRBJ1-2; a possible D gene is TRBD1 (5 bases). The CDR3 extends over 13 amino acids. V was pared by 4 bases and J by 4 bases, with 11 bases between. The V gene's germline CDR1 is SGHDT and CDR2 YYEEEE. The CDR3 region is CASSGRGTYGYTF. The CDR3 DNA reads as TGTGCCAGCAGCGGGAGAGGGACCTATGGCTACACCTTC.

Ten or more counts support this clonotype. The J gene is TRBJ2-7, the V gene TRBV29-1; 9 bases align to TRBD1. Unmatched junction bases numbered 10, after V lost 6 bases and J lost 7 bases. The CDR3 loop spans 13 amino acids. Germline-derived CDR1 and CDR2 are SQVTM and ANQGSEA. CDR3 sequence: CSVDNTGGWEQYF. CDR3 bases: TGCAGCGTCGATAACACAGGGGGCTGGGAGCAGTACTTC.

Ten or more counts support this clonotype. The genes are TRBV20-1 and TRBJ2-7; D is perhaps TRBD2 (5 bases). CDR1 and CDR2 (germline): DFQATT, SNEGSKA (reference sequence). This CDR3 comprises 11 residues. V was trimmed by 4 bases and J by 3 bases, leaving 7 bases between them. CDR3 protein: CSANGLYEQYF. The CDR3 coding sequence is TGCAGTGCTAACGGACTCTACGAGCAGTACTTC.

In this sample, this clonotype turned up many times. CDR3 coding DNA: TGTGCCAGCAGCTTAGCGCCTAGCGGTGCCAAAACCCAGTACTTC. Amino acid sequence: CASSLAPSGAKTQYF. The chain carries TRBV7-6 and TRBJ2-5, with 7 bases identical to TRBD2. The V gene end was trimmed by 0 bases and the J gene end by 8 bases; junction bases not matched to a gene: 9. CDR3 length: 15 amino acids. The germline V gene encodes CDR1 SGHVS and CDR2 FNYEAQ.

This clonotype was recorded many times. The chain employs TRBV7-2 and TRBJ2-1, with 7 bases lining up with TRBD1. The CDR3 is 15 residues long. Germline V gives CDR1 SGHTA, CDR2 FQGNSA. The V gene end was trimmed by 10 bases and the J gene end by 2 bases; junction bases not matched to a gene: 11. The CDR3 DNA reads TGTGCCACCGGTGGAACAGGGGACCCCTACAATGAGCAGTTCTTC. It is translated as CATGGTGDPYNEQFF.

By sample share, this clonotype is medium-sized. V is TRBV18 and J is TRBJ1-2; no definite D call. V lost 2 bases and J lost 5, with 6 bases in between. Germline-derived CDR1 and CDR2 are KGHSH and LQKENI. This CDR3 region has 12 residues. The CDR3 sequence: CASSPEEYGYTF. CDR3 nucleotides: TGTGCCAGCTCACCAGAGGAATATGGCTACACCTTC. Full variable domain (missing parts from reference TRBV18 and TRBJ1-2): NAGVMQNPRHLVRRRGQEARLRCSPMKGHSHVYWYRQLPEEGLKFMVYLQKENIIDESGMPKERFSAEFPKEGPSILRIQQVVRGDSAAYFCASSPEEYGYTFGSGTRLTVV.

The V and J genes are TRBV15 and TRBJ2-3; D possibly uses TRBD1 or TRBD2 (5 bases each). Germline V lookup: CDR1 LNHNV, CDR2 YYDKDF (reference sequence). The CDR3 totals 15 residues. V was trimmed by 1 base and J by 2 bases, leaving 10 bases between them. The CDR3 loop is CATSRARGVTDTQYF. The CDR3 DNA reads as TGTGCCACCAGCAGAGCGCGAGGGGTCACAGATACGCAGTATTTT.

The chain joins TRBV10-3 to TRBJ2-2; TRBD1 matches 9 bases. Germline V CDR1 and CDR2: ENHRY, SYGVKD. Losses at the gene ends were 10 bases for V and 1 base for J; bases not matched to a gene: 4. CDR3 length equals 14 residues. Written as DNA, the CDR3 is TGTGCCACCAGGACAGGGGTGAACACCGGGGAGCTGTTTTTT. Its protein is CATRTGVNTGELFF.

This clonotype is medium-sized (0.01 to 0.1%) by share. This sequence joins TRBV11-1 and TRBJ2-3, with D perhaps given as TRBD1 or TRBD2 (5 bases each). There are 14 residues in the CDR3. Germline V CDR1 and CDR2: SGHAT, FQDESV (reference sequence). Trimming shortened V by 5 bases and J by 3 bases, and 12 bases separated the two germline ends. The CDR3 region is CASSPPRGTDTQYF. CDR3 bases: TGTGCCAGCAGCCCCCCGAGGGGTACAGATACGCAGTATTTT.

The chain combines TRBV7-2 with TRBJ1-4; D unresolved. Germline CDR1 and CDR2: SGHTA and FQGNSA. This CDR3 region has 14 residues. V lost 1 base, J lost 8 bases, and 11 bases lay in between. CDR3 sequence reads: CASSLDSRKEKLFF. The DNA for the CDR3 is TGTGCCAGCAGCTTAGACAGCAGGAAGGAAAAACTGTTTTTT.

This clonotype was seen many times. The rearrangement joins TRBV20-1 to TRBJ1-2; no clear D gene. CDR1 and CDR2 (germline): DFQATT, SNEGSKA (reference sequence). CDR3 size: 12 residues. Trimming removed 3 bases at V and 1 base at J, with 6 bases between. CDR3 sequence: CSASPRNYGYTF. CDR3 coding DNA: TGCAGTGCTAGTCCCCGTAACTATGGCTACACCTTC.

This clonotype has a handful of counts. The V and J genes are TRBV6-5 and TRBJ2-2, with D hard to call. CDR3 length: 16 residues. V shed 0 bases and J shed 4 bases, with 12 bases lying between them. The V gene's germline CDR1 is MNHEY and CDR2 SVGAGI. The CDR3 region is CASSYSRSHPTGELFF. CDR3 sequence (DNA): TGTGCCAGCAGTTACTCGAGGTCTCACCCCACCGGGGAGCTGTTTTTT.

This clonotype has only a few counts. This chain joins TRBV20-1 and TRBJ2-2; 8 bases fit TRBD1. The CDR3 spans 17 residues. V trimming: 0 bases; J trimming: 7 bases; junction bases outside the gene matches: 13. The germline V gene encodes CDR1 DFQATT and CDR2 SNEGSKA (reference sequence). The CDR3 loop is CSARDLIGQGVGGELFF. CDR3 coding DNA: TGCAGTGCTAGAGATCTCATCGGACAGGGTGTCGGCGGGGAGCTGTTTTTT.

This clonotype was counted ten times or more. The chain joins TRBV4-1 to TRBJ2-1, with TRBD2 identical over 10 bases. Germline V gene lookup returns CDR1 MGHRA and CDR2 YSYEKL. The CDR3 consists of 15 residues. Trimming removed 5 bases from V and 4 bases from J; junction bases left unmatched: 5. CDR3 loop: CASSWDSGGYNEQFF. The CDR3 DNA reads as TGCGCCAGCAGCTGGGATAGCGGGGGGTACAATGAGCAGTTCTTC.

This clonotype is termed medium-sized. J is TRBJ2-4 and V is TRBV19; TRBD1 agrees at 8 bases. The CDR3 covers 15 residues. CDR1 and CDR2 (germline): LNHDA, SQIVND (reference sequence). The J segment lost 0 bases and the V segment lost 4 bases, leaving 2 bases of the junction unmatched. The CDR3 protein is CASSRQGLAKNIQYF. CDR3 DNA: TGTGCCAGTAGTAGACAGGGGCTAGCCAAAAACATTCAGTACTTC.

This clonotype was seen ten or more times. The chain combines TRBV20-1 with TRBJ1-5, with a possible D match to TRBD1 (6 bases). This CDR3 spans 14 amino acids. Germline V CDR1 and CDR2: DFQATT, SNEGSKA (reference sequence). Deletions cut 5 bases from V and 1 base from J, with 12 bases between. CDR3 protein: CSALLDRSNQPQHF. CDR3 bases: TGCAGTGCTCTCCTTGACAGGAGCAATCAGCCCCAGCATTTT.

There are many counts of this clonotype. The rearrangement links TRBV5-1 to TRBJ2-7; tentative D call: TRBD1 (5 bases). Trimming removed 5 bases at V and 0 bases at J, with 24 bases between. Germline CDR1 SGHRS, CDR2 YFSETQ. The CDR3 runs 18 residues. The CDR3 loop is CASRRVRGQGKSSYEQYF. The CDR3 DNA follows: TGCGCCAGCAGAAGAGTCCGTGGGCAGGGTAAGAGCTCCTACGAGCAGTACTTC.

V usage is TRBV4-1 and J usage is TRBJ2-1, with TRBD2 matching over 8 bases. CDR3 size: 14 residues. CDR1 is MGHRA, CDR2 YSYEKL, per germline. V gave up 5 bases and J gave up 7 bases; unmatched junction bases: 7. CDR3 sequence: CASSSQRGPNEQFF. CDR3 coding DNA: TGCGCCAGCAGCTCCCAGCGGGGGCCTAATGAGCAGTTCTTC.

By share of the sample, this clonotype is medium-sized. The chain uses TRBV2 and TRBJ1-6; maybe TRBD1 (6 bases). This CDR3 spans 14 amino acids. The V and J ends lost 5 bases and 7 bases respectively, with 12 bases between them. Germline V gives CDR1 SNHLY, CDR2 FYNNEI. The CDR3 here is CASSPNGQNSPLHF. The CDR3 region has the DNA TGTGCCAGCAGTCCTAATGGACAGAATTCACCCCTCCACTTT.

This clonotype is labeled as medium-sized. The chain employs TRBV5-5 and TRBJ2-1; D not certain. Germline V gives CDR1 SGHKS, CDR2 YYEKEE (reference sequence). Trimming removed 5 bases at V and 0 bases at J, with 15 bases between. The CDR3 runs 16 residues. Written as DNA, the CDR3 is TGTGCCAGCAGTCCCGAACCGGCACTCTCCTACAATGAGCAGTTCTTC. As protein: CASSPEPALSYNEQFF.

This clonotype turned up a few times. The gene calls are TRBV7-2 and TRBJ2-1, with 9 bases identical to TRBD1. With V trimmed by 1 base and J by 2 bases, 6 bases remained unmatched. CDR3 length: 17 amino acids. From germline, CDR1 is SGHTA and CDR2 FQGNSA. CDR3 protein: CASSLGTGGPPYNEQFF. CDR3 DNA sequence: TGTGCCAGCAGCTTAGGTACAGGGGGCCCCCCCTACAATGAGCAGTTCTTC.

The genes are TRBV30 and TRBJ1-6; possibly TRBD1 for D (5 bases). The V gene lost 2 bases and the J gene lost 9 bases, with 11 bases spanning the gap. The CDR3 consists of 13 residues. Germline CDR1 GTSNPN, CDR2 SVGIG (reference sequence). The CDR3 DNA is TGTGCCTGGAGTATAATAGGGGCTTCACCCCTCCACTTT. Residues: CAWSIIGASPLHF.